A selection of T cell receptor beta chains follows, all from one sample in a study of control samples from healthy donors and cancer patients. TCRdb's table, derived via immunoSEQ multiplex PCR, lists solely in-frame clones and lacks some. This repertoire shows around 50,000 clones, around 97% found once; its top ten account for around 1.9%. Sequencing was carried out using blood. The receptor source for this set is a woman in her twenties or thirties in good health. CDR3s include the opening cysteine and the closing phenylalanine or tryptophan.

v_gene | CDR3aa
TRBV10-3 | CAISETPWGGDSGNTIYF
TRBV7-6 | CASSGGLAGTYNEQFF
TRBV7-3 | CASSAYQGTDTQYF
TRBV6-6 | CASSYPGGQGNHEQYF
TRBV5-1 | CASSLEGGYGYTF
TRBV7-9 | CASSLDQAMVLSYGYTF
TRBV19 | CASNNGESPSTDTQYF
TRBV4-1 | CASSQAGNEQFF
TRBV27 | CASNRGAGAPDTQYF
TRBV20-1 | CSASGRGRLAISTSYNEQFF
TRBV11-1 | CASSSRGLAYYNEQFF
TRBV7-8 | CASKAGGNSHNEQFF
TRBV28 | CASSPTGGEGTEAFF
TRBV7-9 | CAARGGSVTEAFF
TRBV18 | CASSPSGVGNEQFF
TRBV29-1 | CSVGTKDDYEQYF
TRBV4-2 | CASSHGTDRGGYTF
TRBV13 | CASSLDSGGTEAFF
TRBV6-6 | CASLKTDNYGYTF
TRBV7-9 | CASSLWVAGSYNEQFF
TRBV6-2/TRBV6-3 | CASSYRTSGPQETQYF
TRBV4-2 | CASSQDLTDEAFF
TRBV28 | CASSFTGELFF
TRBV27 | CASASTPGLLASPYNEQFF
TRBV6-5 | CASREREVQYEQYF
TRBV7-3 | CASSATTYNEQFF
TRBV21-1 | CASSNFGGSQPQHF
TRBV6-5 | CASRPPGTSYEQYF
TRBV27 | CASSFGFRDTEAFF
TRBV10-1 | CASSFRVKETQYF
TRBV7-6 | CASSRGANTEAFF
TRBV29-1 | CSVEPGSEGGSYNEQFF
TRBV24-1 | CATSDSSGQGGNTIYF
TRBV19 | CASSIGNRANYGYTF
TRBV19 | CASSISTGELFF
TRBV28 | CASSSPLTSINSPLHF
TRBV29-1 | CSVDGQGPGRQYNEQFF
TRBV6-5 | CASSREQYEQYF
TRBV9 | CASSAPPASEQFF
TRBV28 | CASRQTSGRSDEQFF
TRBV5-1 | CASSLGTGLQETQYF
TRBV14 | CASSQDWYRGGTEAFF
TRBV7-2 | CASSLGRGQGATEAFF
TRBV11-2 | CATRVWTGDNEQFF
TRBV19 | CASSPPRVAFF
TRBV4-1 | CASSQGISESSPLHF
TRBV7-3 | CASSLSPGASARTDTQYF
TRBV2 | CASSETGSGTEAFF
TRBV18 | CASFEDRDLWETQYF
TRBV7-3 | CASSRTSGSTGELFF
TRBV6-6 | CASSSVGTSGTDTQYF
TRBV28 | CASRKLGEGEQFF
TRBV5-6 | CASSLGWGDQPQHF
TRBV3-1/TRBV3-2 | CASSYRSRPNEKLFF
TRBV12-3/TRBV12-4 | CASSLVGNEQFF
TRBV4-1 | CASSQDWDASSYNSPLHF
TRBV9 | CASSPRGDRGEGPGNTIYF
TRBV19 | CASSSRAYEQYF
TRBV10-1 | CASSEFPNGSYEQYF
TRBV30 | CAWRNANYGYTF